This T cell receptor (beta chain) comes out of a study of T cell responses to AZD1222 COVID-19 vaccine. The V gene's germline CDR1 is SGHTA and CDR2 FQGTGA. The CDR3 runs to 16 residues. J gave up 1 base and V 4 bases, and 2 bases lay outside the gene matches. Some clones are missing from TCRdb's copy, which holds only in-frame ones; the method was immunoSEQ multiplex PCR. The data show around 130,000 clones, with roughly 90% seen just once and approximately 6% held by the top ten. This clone turned up a few times. Other DNA sequences from this sample encode an identical CDR3 as well. The origin of this receptor is an adult who received the AZD1222 COVID-19 vaccine. This rearrangement joins TRBV7-3 to TRBJ2-5; TRBD2 agrees at 14 bases. Sequencing was performed on peripheral blood, taken 28 days after the second AZD1222 dose. CDR3 DNA sequence: TGTGCCAGCAGCTCCGGACTAGCGGGGGGCCAAGAGACCCAGTACTTC. Amino acids: CASSSGLAGGQETQYF.